The clone carrying this T cell receptor beta chain showed up many times. This entry is derived from a study of blood T cell repertoires in COVID-19. Trimming stripped 3 bases from V and 1 base from J, with 18 bases between. Per germline, CDR1 SGHTA and CDR2 FQGNSA. The CDR3 sequence is 18 residues long. Sequencing used immunoSEQ multiplex PCR; TCRdb keeps in-frame clones, though not all of them. The sample contains hundreds of thousands of clones, about 82% of which appear only once. Source material: peripheral blood. The rearrangement uses TRBV7-2 and TRBJ2-2; no definite D call. The TCR sequence derives from a human donor in a cohort sampled during active COVID-19. The CDR3 here is CASSLLAASLKNTGELFF. Written as DNA, the CDR3 is TGTGCCAGCAGCTTGCTGGCGGCCTCTCTAAAGAACACCGGGGAGCTGTTTTTT. Looking up the rest from reference TRBV7-2 and TRBJ2-2 gives the full variable domain: GAGVSQSPSNKVTEKGKDVELRCDPISGHTALYWYRQSLGQGLEFLIYFQGNSAPDKSGLPSDRFSAERTGGSVSTLTIQRTQQEDSAVYLCASSLLAASLKNTGELFFGEGSRLTVL.